This T cell receptor beta chain is from a study of long-term antiretroviral therapy in people with HIV. A v3.0 immunoSEQ assay was performed at survey level. Sequencing aimed to cover about 40,000-50,000 T-cell genomes per sample. Clones were read by immunoSEQ multiplex PCR, and TCRdb kept only the in-frame ones, dropping some. The sample holds 15,000 to 20,000 clones, around 89% seen once. The CDR3 loop spans 13 amino acids. Trimming cost V 3 bases and J 1 base, with 7 bases left between them. CDR1 SGHRS and CDR2 YFSETQ come from the germline V gene. From each donor, at least one pre-ART PBMC sample and at least two post-ART PBMC samples were obtained.

The chain uses TRBV5-1 and TRBJ1-1; no clear D gene. The origin of this receptor is a man between 50 and 59 years old with HIV. Sample: unsorted PBMCs, taken 0.7 years before starting antiretroviral therapy. This chain's CDR3 is CASSSTANTEAFF. CDR3 nucleotides: TGCGCCAGCAGCTCGACGGCGAACACTGAAGCTTTCTTT.